The 12 T cell receptor beta chains listed next were all sequenced from one sample in a study of human T cells and chemical hapten exposure. Noted time point: patch test 1, 2 weeks after DPC sensitization. As to treatment: therapeutic diphenylcyclopropenone sensitization with weekly scalp DPC. Each CDR3 protein gets one entry after TCRdb re-called the RACE reads with MiXCR. The sample lists tens of thousands of distinct CDR3 sequences, approximately 8% occurring once. Sequences were derived from whole blood, sampled in connection with sensitization to the hapten diphenylcyclopropenone (DPC). The receptors stem from a woman aged 25 to 39 with alopecia areata. Some clones in this sample may be carry-over from other donors' samples.

This clonotype was observed a handful of times. V gene TRBV30 combines with J gene TRBJ1-6; TRBD1 aligns across 8 bases. Germline values: CDR1 GTSNPN, CDR2 SVGIG (reference sequence). V dropped 1 base and J dropped 10; count of bases not matched to a gene: 9. CDR3 length: 15 residues. Here the CDR3 reads CAWSGDGQGHSPLHF. In nucleotides, the CDR3 is TGTGCCTGGAGTGGCGACGGACAGGGCCACTCACCCCTCCACTTT.

This clonotype was seen many times. The chain employs TRBV20-1 and TRBJ2-7; 11 bases line up with TRBD2. CDR3 length equals 13 residues. V gave up 3 bases and J gave up 6 bases; unmatched junction bases: 4. Germline V gene lookup returns CDR1 DFQATT and CDR2 SNEGSKA (reference sequence). The CDR3 region has the DNA TGCAGTGCTAGTATCCTAGCGGGGGGCGAGCAGTACTTC. Amino acids: CSASILAGGEQYF.

This clonotype was detected many times. The V call is TRBV2, the J call TRBJ1-1; no reliable D call. The CDR3 loop spans 13 amino acids. Deletions cut 4 bases from V and 0 bases from J, with 6 bases between. Germline V lookup: CDR1 SNHLY, CDR2 FYNNEI. The CDR3 region has the DNA TGTGCCAGCAGTGTTAGTATGAACACTGAAGCTTTCTTT. Amino acid sequence: CASSVSMNTEAFF.

Details on this clonotype: A much more abundant neighbour one base away suggests this may be a read error. V and J are TRBV6-1 and TRBJ1-5; TRBD1 might be the D (6 bases). Germline CDR1 MNHNS, CDR2 SASEGT. The CDR3 contains 15 residues. The CDR3 protein is CAGSERGQNNQPQHF. DNA of the CDR3: TGTGCCGGCAGCGAACGAGGACAGAACAATCAGCCCCAGCATTTT.

This clonotype was detected ten times or more. The chain joins TRBV2 to TRBJ1-5, with no clear D. Germline V lookup: CDR1 SNHLY, CDR2 FYNNEI. The CDR3 totals 14 residues. Trimming left V 7 bases short and J 0 bases short, with 10 bases between. The CDR3 DNA is TGTGCCAGCACACTGGCTTATAGCAATCAGCCCCAGCATTTT. It yields the protein CASTLAYSNQPQHF.

About this clonotype: Since a much larger clone is just one base distant, this may be a read error. The CDR3 loop is CAGRTEMNTEAFF. Written as DNA, the CDR3 is TGTGCCGGTCGGACAGAAATGAACACTGAAGCTTTCTTT. The genes are TRBV7-9 and TRBJ1-1; maybe TRBD1 (6 bases). V shed 11 bases and J shed 0 bases, with 13 bases lying between them. The CDR3 runs to 13 residues. From germline, CDR1 is SEHNR and CDR2 FQNEAQ (reference sequence).

This clonotype was seen a few times. The gene calls are TRBV25-1 and TRBJ1-4; 10 bases are a match to TRBD1. This CDR3 spans 16 amino acids. With V trimmed by 5 bases and J by 5 bases, 8 bases remained unmatched. CDR1 and CDR2 (germline): MGHDK, SYGVNS. The CDR3 nucleotides are TGTGCCAGCAGTCCCACCCCGGACAGGGGGAATGAAAAACTGTTTTTT. It encodes CASSPTPDRGNEKLFF.

This clonotype was picked up a small number of times. This sequence joins TRBV7-3 and TRBJ2-5; 9 bases map to TRBD2. J gave up 5 bases and V 3 bases, and 10 bases lay outside the gene matches. Per the germline V gene, CDR1 is SGHTA and CDR2 is FQGTGA. The CDR3 has 16 amino acids. The CDR3: CASSFGGRGGRETQYF. In nucleotides, the CDR3 is TGTGCCAGCAGCTTTGGTGGGCGGGGGGGCCGTGAGACCCAGTACTTC.

This clonotype showed up many times. The chain combines TRBV7-2 with TRBJ2-3; D gene ambiguous. V lost 0 bases to trimming and J lost 8 bases, with 12 bases between them. The CDR3 length is 14 residues. Germline assignment: CDR1 SGHTA and CDR2 FQGNSA. For the CDR3, the DNA is TGTGCCAGCAGCTTAGCCGTGTCTGAGCGTACGCAGTATTTT. Amino acid sequence: CASSLAVSERTQYF.

Comment on this clonotype: Possible read error: a much larger clone is one base away. The V call is TRBV20-1, the J call TRBJ1-5, with 8 bases that match TRBD1. Germline CDR1 and CDR2: DFQATT and SNEGSKA (reference sequence). The CDR3 has 16 amino acids. In DNA, the CDR3 is TGCAGTGCTAGTGATGCAGGGGGCTCCAGCAATCAGCCCCAGAATTTT. It specifies CSASDAGGSSNQPQNF.

This clonotype was recorded at least ten times. The V call is TRBV4-2, the J call TRBJ2-5; TRBD1 might be the D (6 bases). The V gene lost 1 base and the J gene lost 4 bases, with 13 bases spanning the gap. Germline V CDR1 and CDR2: LGHNA, YNFKEQ. This CDR3 region has 15 residues. CDR3 nucleotide sequence: TGTGCCAGCAGCCAAGCTACACAACAGGGAGAGACCCAGTACTTC. Amino acids: CASSQATQQGETQYF.

There are many counts of this clonotype. The chain combines TRBV9 with TRBJ2-3; TRBD1 might be the D (5 bases). The CDR3 consists of 17 residues. Germline V gene lookup returns CDR1 SGDLS and CDR2 YYNGEE. Trimming cost V 0 bases and J 0 bases, with 14 bases left between them. The CDR3 DNA sequence: TGTGCCAGCAGCGTAGCCGCATTGGCAGGGAGCACAGATACGCAGTATTTT. Encoded protein: CASSVAALAGSTDTQYF. Variable domain in full (rest from reference TRBV9 and TRBJ2-3): DSGVTQTPKHLITATGQRVTLRCSPRSGDLSVYWYQQSLDQGLQFLIQYYNGEERAKGNILERFSAQQFPDLHSELNLSSLELGDSALYFCASSVAALAGSTDTQYFGPGTRLTVL.